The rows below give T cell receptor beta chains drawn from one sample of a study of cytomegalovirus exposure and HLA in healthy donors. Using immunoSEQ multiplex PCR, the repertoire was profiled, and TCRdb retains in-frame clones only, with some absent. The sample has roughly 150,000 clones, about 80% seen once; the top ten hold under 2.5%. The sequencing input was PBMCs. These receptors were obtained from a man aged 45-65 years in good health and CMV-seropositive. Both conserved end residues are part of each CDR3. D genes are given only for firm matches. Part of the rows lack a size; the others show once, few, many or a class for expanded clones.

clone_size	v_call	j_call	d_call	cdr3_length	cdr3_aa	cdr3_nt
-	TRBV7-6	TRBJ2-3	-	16	CASSLRGAPGSDTQYF	TGTGCCAGCAGCTTACGCGGGGCCCCGGGGTCGGATACGCAGTATTTT
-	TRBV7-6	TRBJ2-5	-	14	CASRRGGVQETQYF	TGTGCCAGCAGGAGAGGGGGGGTCCAAGAGACCCAGTACTTC
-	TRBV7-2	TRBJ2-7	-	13	CASSLPGVYEQYF	TGTGCCAGCAGCCTACCCGGGGTGTACGAGCAGTACTTC
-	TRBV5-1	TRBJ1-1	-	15	CASSPPQGPNTEAFF	TGCGCCAGCAGCCCCCCACAGGGACCGAACACTGAAGCTTTCTTT
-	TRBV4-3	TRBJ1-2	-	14	CASSPKGVNYGYTF	TGCGCCAGCAGCCCAAAAGGGGTGAACTATGGCTACACCTTC
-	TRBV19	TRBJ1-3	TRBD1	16	CASAYSDRAGGNTIYF	TGTGCCAGTGCATACTCGGACAGGGCTGGCGGAAACACCATATATTTT
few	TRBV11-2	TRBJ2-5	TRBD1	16	CASSPSTGGGEETQYF	TGTGCCAGCAGCCCCTCGACAGGGGGAGGAGAAGAGACCCAGTACTTC
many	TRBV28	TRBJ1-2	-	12	CASKEGAYGYTF	TGTGCCAGCAAGGAGGGCGCTTATGGCTACACCTTC
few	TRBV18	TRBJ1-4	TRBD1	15	CASSPGQVLNEKLFF	TGTGCCAGCTCACCTGGACAGGTTCTTAATGAAAAACTGTTTTTT
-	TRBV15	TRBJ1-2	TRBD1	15	CATSSTKQGEYGYTF	TGTGCCACCAGCAGCACAAAACAGGGGGAGTATGGCTACACCTTC
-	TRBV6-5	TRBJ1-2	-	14	CASSYSTGVYGYTF	TGTGCCAGCAGTTACTCGACGGGGGTCTATGGCTACACCTTC
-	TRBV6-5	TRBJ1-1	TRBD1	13	CASSYPGTGEAFF	TGTGCCAGCAGTTACCCAGGGACAGGTGAAGCTTTCTTT